This TCR beta chain was captured in a study of T-cell memory formation after mild COVID-19. Background on the study: TCR clusters showed largely donor specificity. Study results and limitations: Those CD4+ clones that contracted were mainly in CM and EM (CD8+ ones in EMRA). From day 15 to 85, contracting clones were balanced between CD4 and CD8, whereas later expanders leaned toward CD4+.

Germline V gene lookup returns CDR1 MNHEY and CDR2 SVGAGI. V gave up 4 bases and J gave up 6 bases; unmatched junction bases: 12. The CDR3 covers 16 residues. With regard to this clonotype: The antigen is undetermined.

MiXCR was run by TCRdb on the 5' RACE reads, yielding one entry per CDR3 protein. The sample yields 55,000 to 75,000 distinct CDR3 sequences, about a quarter seen once. V usage is TRBV6-5 and J usage is TRBJ2-5; 9 positions agree with TRBD2. The sequenced sample consisted of PBMCs or a T cell subset sorted from them (not recorded which). The origin of this receptor is a man in his late teens or twenties who had mild COVID-19 (a few samples of this study predate the infection). Cell type and time point are not known. CDR3 in amino acids: CASSSYPGLAMKTQYF. DNA of the CDR3: TGTGCCAGCAGTTCTTACCCGGGACTAGCTATGAAGACCCAGTACTTC.